This record concerns one T cell receptor (beta chain) sequence. Here immunoSEQ multiplex PCR was the method, and the copy in TCRdb shows in-frame clones only, minus some. Seen here are tens of thousands of clones, around 94% observed once, and the top ten hold around 0.34%. This sample is part of a study of blood T cell repertoires in COVID-19. The overall study: T cells, B-cell-depleted T cells, or PBMCs provided the cDNA or gDNA that served as material.

Sequencing input: peripheral blood. This clonotype was obtained from a man aged 50 to 60 with COVID-19, enrolled during active disease.

CDR3 DNA: TGTGCCAGCAGCTTAGCGGGGAGGGATGAGCAGTTCTTC. Amino acid sequence: CASSLAGRDEQFF. The chain is built from TRBV7-9 and TRBJ2-1; 7 bases are shared with TRBD2. CDR3 length equals 13 residues. V shed 0 bases and J 8 bases; nucleotides not matched to a gene: 1. The germline V gene encodes CDR1 SEHNR and CDR2 FQNEAQ (reference sequence).